This TCR beta chain was found in a study of blood T cell repertoires in COVID-19. Background on the study: Samples representing acute and convalescent COVID-19 were sourced from the United States, Italy and Spain. T cells, B-cell-depleted T cells, or PBMCs provided the cDNA or gDNA that served as material.

Participants spanned ages about 18 to 89 years and resided in roughly 22 US areas. Cohorts were based on clinical histories the participants reported. This CDR3 contains 16 residues. Trimming pared 3 bases from V and 6 bases from J, leaving 18 bases between. CDR1 and CDR2 (germline): SEHNR, FQNEAQ (reference sequence). The protocol was immunoSEQ multiplex PCR, while the TCRdb copy is restricted to in-frame clones and leaves out a portion. The sample contains about 270,000 clones, about nine tenths of which appear only once. This receptor was taken from a woman aged 25 to 39 with acute COVID-19. The chain employs TRBV7-9 and TRBJ2-1, with D perhaps matching TRBD1 (6 bases). The sample taken for sequencing was PBMCs or T cells enriched from blood (not recorded which). CDR3 protein: CASSFRDTLAPNEQFF. The CDR3 coding sequence is TGTGCCAGCAGCTTCCGGGACACTCTAGCCCCCAATGAGCAGTTCTTC.